These T cell receptor beta chains were read from a single sample in a study of T cells after yellow fever vaccination. TCRdb analysed the 5' RACE reads with MiXCR anew, one entry per CDR3 protein. The repertoire has hundreds of thousands of distinct CDR3 sequences, 10% to 15% of them found once; the top ten carry under 15%. Sample: PBMCs, taken on the day of the yellow fever booster vaccination. The origin of the receptors is a man aged 25 to 40 who received the YFV17D yellow fever vaccine. Both conserved end residues are part of each CDR3. Each record gives: J gene, V gene, D gene, clone size, CDR3 protein, CDR3 DNA. The D gene is left open where the match is weak. The size entry is marked missing in some rows and otherwise reads once, few, many or a size class.

j_gene: TRBJ2-1
v_gene: TRBV7-7
d_gene: TRBD2
abundance: few
CDR3aa: CASSLLSGVGNEQFF
CDR3nt: TGTGCCAGCAGCTTATTGAGCGGGGTCGGAAATGAGCAGTTCTTC

j_gene: TRBJ1-1
v_gene: TRBV27
d_gene: NA
abundance: NA
CDR3aa: CASKGGGFF
CDR3nt: TGTGCCAGCAAAGGTGGTGGTTTCTTT

j_gene: TRBJ1-3
v_gene: TRBV6-5
d_gene: NA
abundance: few
CDR3aa: CASSSRTRSGNTIYF
CDR3nt: TGTGCCAGCAGTTCCCGGACACGCTCTGGAAACACCATATATTTT

j_gene: TRBJ1-2
v_gene: TRBV7-9
d_gene: NA
abundance: many
CDR3aa: CASSFTGYGYTF
CDR3nt: TGTGCCAGCAGCTTTACAGGCTATGGCTACACCTTC

j_gene: TRBJ2-3
v_gene: TRBV21-1
d_gene: NA
abundance: NA
CDR3aa: CASRTPILTSTDTQYF
CDR3nt: TGTGCCAGCAGAACCCCTATACTAACCAGCACAGATACGCAGTATTTT

j_gene: TRBJ2-1
v_gene: TRBV12-5
d_gene: TRBD2
abundance: few
CDR3aa: CASGLTSGSVGEQFF
CDR3nt: TGTGCTAGTGGTTTGACTAGCGGGAGCGTGGGTGAGCAGTTCTTC

j_gene: TRBJ2-3
v_gene: TRBV14
d_gene: TRBD1
abundance: few
CDR3aa: CASSRRTGSTDTQYF
CDR3nt: TGTGCCAGCAGCCGAAGGACAGGAAGCACAGATACGCAGTATTTT

j_gene: TRBJ2-2
v_gene: TRBV7-2
d_gene: NA
abundance: few
CDR3aa: CASSSGSVLKGELFF
CDR3nt: TGTGCCAGCAGCTCCGGGTCAGTTTTGAAGGGGGAGCTGTTTTTT

j_gene: TRBJ1-1
v_gene: TRBV19
d_gene: NA
abundance: few
CDR3aa: CASKLQKNTEAFF
CDR3nt: TGTGCCAGTAAGCTCCAGAAGAACACTGAAGCTTTCTTT

j_gene: TRBJ2-3
v_gene: TRBV5-5
d_gene: TRBD1
abundance: NA
CDR3aa: CASSSTGVSRDTQYF
CDR3nt: TGTGCCAGCAGCTCCACAGGGGTCTCACGGGATACGCAGTATTTT

j_gene: TRBJ2-3
v_gene: TRBV12-3/TRBV12-4
d_gene: NA
abundance: few
CDR3aa: CASTWGGPTDTQYF
CDR3nt: TGTGCCAGCACTTGGGGGGGGCCCACAGATACGCAGTATTTT

j_gene: TRBJ2-3
v_gene: TRBV11-2
d_gene: NA
abundance: few
CDR3aa: CASSLGAKDTQYF
CDR3nt: TGTGCCAGCAGCTTAGGTGCCAAAGATACGCAGTATTTT

j_gene: TRBJ1-4
v_gene: TRBV5-6
d_gene: TRBD1
abundance: few
CDR3aa: CASSPSTGTVEKLFF
CDR3nt: TGTGCCAGCAGCCCGTCGACAGGGACAGTTGAAAAACTGTTTTTT

j_gene: TRBJ2-3
v_gene: TRBV7-2
d_gene: TRBD2
abundance: few
CDR3aa: CASSFGGSSGTDTQYF
CDR3nt: TGTGCCAGCAGCTTCGGCGGGAGCTCGGGCACAGATACGCAGTATTTT

j_gene: TRBJ2-3
v_gene: TRBV6-2/TRBV6-3
d_gene: TRBD2
abundance: few
CDR3aa: CASSYFRRREQTDTQYF
CDR3nt: TGTGCCAGCAGTTACTTTCGGCGGCGGGAGCAAACAGATACGCAGTATTTT

j_gene: TRBJ2-2
v_gene: TRBV20-1
d_gene: TRBD2
abundance: NA
CDR3aa: CSASRAGVNTGELFF
CDR3nt: TGCAGTGCTAGTCGAGCGGGAGTGAACACCGGGGAGCTGTTTTTT